This T cell receptor (beta chain) is from a study of blood T cells in healthy people across ages. For the second PCR, which ran for about 6 to 11 cycles, a sample-barcoded 5' primer and a J-beta primer mix were used. Every cDNA was tagged by a template-switch adaptor with 12 random nucleotides. TCRdb processed the 5' RACE reads anew with MiXCR; each CDR3 protein has one entry. The table shows around 2 million distinct CDR3 sequences, with around 42% occurring only once. This clonotype was picked up one time. Its antigen is currently unknown. General study findings and limits: Whereas aged donors had fewer naive CD4+ cells, long-lived donors had more of them and higher diversity.

The clonotype comes from a human donor in good health. Source material: blood.

The CDR3 is CASSTGTNNQPQHF. In nucleotides, the CDR3 is TGCGCCAGCAGTACCGGGACGAATAATCAGCCCCAGCATTTT. This chain uses TRBV5-1 with TRBJ1-5; possibly TRBD1 for D (5 bases). The CDR3 runs to 14 residues. In germline, CDR1 is SGHRS, CDR2 YFSETQ. With 5 bases removed from V and 4 bases from J, the gap between germline ends came to 13 bases.